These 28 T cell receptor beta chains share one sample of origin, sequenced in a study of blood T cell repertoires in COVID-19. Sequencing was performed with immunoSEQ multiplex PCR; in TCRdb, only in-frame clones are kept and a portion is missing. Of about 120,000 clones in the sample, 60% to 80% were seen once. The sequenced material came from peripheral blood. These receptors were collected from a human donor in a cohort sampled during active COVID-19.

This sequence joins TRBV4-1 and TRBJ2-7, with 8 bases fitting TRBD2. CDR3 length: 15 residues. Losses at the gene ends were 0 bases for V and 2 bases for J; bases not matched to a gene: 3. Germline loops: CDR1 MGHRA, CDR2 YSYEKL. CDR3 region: CASSQESGGTYEQYF. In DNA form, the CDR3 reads TGCGCCAGCAGCCAAGAAAGCGGGGGAACCTACGAGCAGTACTTC.

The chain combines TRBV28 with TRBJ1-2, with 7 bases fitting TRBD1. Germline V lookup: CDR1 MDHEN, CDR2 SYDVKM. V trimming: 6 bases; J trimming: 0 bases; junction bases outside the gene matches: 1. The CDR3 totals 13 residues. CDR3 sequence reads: CASRTGANYGYTF. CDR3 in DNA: TGTGCCAGCAGAACAGGGGCTAACTATGGCTACACCTTC.

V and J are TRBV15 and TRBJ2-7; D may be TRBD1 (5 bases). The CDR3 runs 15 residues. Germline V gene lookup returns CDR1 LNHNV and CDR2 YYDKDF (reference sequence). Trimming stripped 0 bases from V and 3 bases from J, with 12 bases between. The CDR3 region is CATSRERPGFYEQYF. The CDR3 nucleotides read TGTGCCACCAGCAGAGAGCGGCCAGGGTTCTACGAGCAGTACTTC.

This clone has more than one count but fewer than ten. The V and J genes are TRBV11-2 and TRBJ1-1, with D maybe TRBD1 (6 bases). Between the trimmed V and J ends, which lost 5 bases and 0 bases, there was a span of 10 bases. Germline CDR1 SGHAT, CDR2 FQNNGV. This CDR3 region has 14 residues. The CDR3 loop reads CASSPDRMNTEAFF. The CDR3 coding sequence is TGTGCCAGCAGCCCCGACAGGATGAACACTGAAGCTTTCTTT. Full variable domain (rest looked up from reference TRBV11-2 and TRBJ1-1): EAGVAQSPRYKIIEKRQSVAFWCNPISGHATLYWYQQILGQGPKLLIQFQNNGVVDDSQLPKDRFSAERLKGVDSTLKIQPAKLEDSAVYLCASSPDRMNTEAFFGQGTRLTVV.

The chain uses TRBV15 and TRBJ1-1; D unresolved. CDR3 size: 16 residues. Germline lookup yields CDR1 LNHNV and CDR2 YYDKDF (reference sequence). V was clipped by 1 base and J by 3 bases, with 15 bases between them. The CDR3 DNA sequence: TGTGCCACCAGCAGAGTAGGCGAGGCCGGAGACACTGAAGCTTTCTTT. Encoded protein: CATSRVGEAGDTEAFF.

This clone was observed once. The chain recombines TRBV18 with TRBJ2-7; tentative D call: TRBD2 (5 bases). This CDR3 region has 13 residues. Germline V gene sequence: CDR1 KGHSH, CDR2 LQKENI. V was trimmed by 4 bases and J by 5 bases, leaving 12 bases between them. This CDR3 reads CASSLQTGDEQYF. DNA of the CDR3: TGTGCCAGCTCACTCCAAACCGGGGACGAGCAGTACTTC.

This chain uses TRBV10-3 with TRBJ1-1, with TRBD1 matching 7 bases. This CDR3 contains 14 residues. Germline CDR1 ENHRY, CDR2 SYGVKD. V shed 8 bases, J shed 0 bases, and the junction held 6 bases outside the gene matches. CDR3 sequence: CAIRPGGMNTEAFF. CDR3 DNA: TGTGCCATCCGTCCAGGGGGGATGAACACTGAAGCTTTCTTT.

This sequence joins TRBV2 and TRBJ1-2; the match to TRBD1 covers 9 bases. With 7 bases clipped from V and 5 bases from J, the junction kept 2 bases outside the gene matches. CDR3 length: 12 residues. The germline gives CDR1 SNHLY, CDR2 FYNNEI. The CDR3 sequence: CASTDRGYGYTF. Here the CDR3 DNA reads TGTGCCAGCACGGACAGGGGTTATGGCTACACCTTC.

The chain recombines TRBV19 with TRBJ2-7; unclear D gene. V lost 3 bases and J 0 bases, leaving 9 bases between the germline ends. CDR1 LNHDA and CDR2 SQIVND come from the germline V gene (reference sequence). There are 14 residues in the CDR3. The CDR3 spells CASSIRQHSYEQYF. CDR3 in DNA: TGTGCCAGTAGTATCAGGCAGCACTCCTACGAGCAGTACTTC. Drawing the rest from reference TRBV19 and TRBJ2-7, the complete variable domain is DGGITQSPKYLFRKEGQNVTLSCEQNLNHDAMYWYRQDPGQGLRLIYYSQIVNDFQKGDIAEGYSVSREKKESFPLTVTSAQKNPTAFYLCASSIRQHSYEQYFGPGTRLTVT.

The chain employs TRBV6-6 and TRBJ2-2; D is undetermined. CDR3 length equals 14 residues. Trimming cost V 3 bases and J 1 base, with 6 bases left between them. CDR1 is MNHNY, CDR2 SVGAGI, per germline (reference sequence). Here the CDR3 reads CASSYILNTGELFF. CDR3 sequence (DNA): TGTGCCAGCAGTTATATCCTGAACACCGGGGAGCTGTTTTTT.

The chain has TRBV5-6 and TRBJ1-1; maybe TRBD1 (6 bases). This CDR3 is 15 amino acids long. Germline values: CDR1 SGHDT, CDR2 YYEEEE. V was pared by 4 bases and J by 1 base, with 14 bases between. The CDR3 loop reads CASSRLGQTNTEAFF. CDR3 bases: TGTGCCAGCAGCCGCCTCGGACAGACGAACACTGAAGCTTTCTTT.

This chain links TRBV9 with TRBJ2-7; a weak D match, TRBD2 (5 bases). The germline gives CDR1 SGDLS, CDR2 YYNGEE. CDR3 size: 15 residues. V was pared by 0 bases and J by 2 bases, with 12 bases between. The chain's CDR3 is CASSVGVSATYEQYF. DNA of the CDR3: TGTGCCAGCAGCGTAGGGGTTAGCGCAACCTACGAGCAGTACTTC.

The CDR3 protein is CSVGGGPNSPLHF. The CDR3 nucleotides are TGCAGCGTTGGGGGAGGCCCCAATTCACCCCTCCACTTT. The J gene is TRBJ1-6, the V gene TRBV29-1; D is uncertain. This CDR3 is 13 amino acids long. Germline loops: CDR1 SQVTM, CDR2 ANQGSEA. The germline V and J ends were trimmed by 4 bases and 7 bases, with 11 bases remaining between them.

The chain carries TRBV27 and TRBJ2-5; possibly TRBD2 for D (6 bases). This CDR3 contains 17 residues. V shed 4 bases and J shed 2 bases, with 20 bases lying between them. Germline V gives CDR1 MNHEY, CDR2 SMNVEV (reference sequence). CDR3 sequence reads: CASSSTNTGVGQETQYF. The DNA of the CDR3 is TGTGCCAGCAGTTCTACGAATACGGGAGTGGGGCAAGAGACCCAGTACTTC.

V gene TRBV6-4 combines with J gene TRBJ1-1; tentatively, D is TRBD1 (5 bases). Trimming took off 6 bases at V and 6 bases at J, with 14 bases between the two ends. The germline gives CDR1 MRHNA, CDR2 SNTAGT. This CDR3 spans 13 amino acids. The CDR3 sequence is CASSSAPGAEAFF. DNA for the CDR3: TGTGCCAGCAGCTCAGCCCCGGGGGCTGAAGCTTTCTTT.

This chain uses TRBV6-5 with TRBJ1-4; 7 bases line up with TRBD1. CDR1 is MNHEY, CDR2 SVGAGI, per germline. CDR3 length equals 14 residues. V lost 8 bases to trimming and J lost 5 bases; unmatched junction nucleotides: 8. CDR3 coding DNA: TGTGCCAGCGCCAGGACAGGACAGAATGAAAAACTGTTTTTT. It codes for CASARTGQNEKLFF.

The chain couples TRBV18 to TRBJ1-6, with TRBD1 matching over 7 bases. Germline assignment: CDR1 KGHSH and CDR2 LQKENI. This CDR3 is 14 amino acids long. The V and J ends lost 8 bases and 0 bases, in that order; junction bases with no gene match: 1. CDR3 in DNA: TGTGCCAGCCGGGACAGCTCCTATAATTCACCCCTCCACTTT. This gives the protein CASRDSSYNSPLHF.

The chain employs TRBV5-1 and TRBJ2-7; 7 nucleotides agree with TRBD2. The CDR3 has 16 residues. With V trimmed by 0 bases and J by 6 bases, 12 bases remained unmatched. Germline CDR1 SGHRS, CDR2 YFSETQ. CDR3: CASSLVVGGPAGEQYF. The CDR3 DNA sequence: TGCGCCAGCAGCTTGGTGGTGGGAGGGCCTGCGGGCGAGCAGTACTTC.

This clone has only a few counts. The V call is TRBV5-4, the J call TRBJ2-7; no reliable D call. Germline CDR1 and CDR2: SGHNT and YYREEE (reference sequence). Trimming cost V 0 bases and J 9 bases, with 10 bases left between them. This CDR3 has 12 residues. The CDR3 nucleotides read TGTGCCAGCAGCTTGGACGGGTCGCCGCAGTACTTC. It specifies CASSLDGSPQYF. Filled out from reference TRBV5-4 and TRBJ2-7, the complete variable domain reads ETGVTQSPTHLIKTRGQQVTLRCSSQSGHNTVSWYQQALGQGPQFIFQYYREEENGRGNFPPRFSGLQFPNYSSELNVNALELDDSALYLCASSLDGSPQYFGPGTRLTVT.

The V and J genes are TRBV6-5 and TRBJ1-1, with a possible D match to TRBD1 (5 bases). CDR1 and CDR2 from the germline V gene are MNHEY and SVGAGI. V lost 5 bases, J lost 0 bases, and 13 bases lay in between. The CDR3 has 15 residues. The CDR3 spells CASSKPQGLNTEAFF. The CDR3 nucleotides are TGTGCCAGCAGTAAGCCGCAGGGCCTGAACACTGAAGCTTTCTTT.

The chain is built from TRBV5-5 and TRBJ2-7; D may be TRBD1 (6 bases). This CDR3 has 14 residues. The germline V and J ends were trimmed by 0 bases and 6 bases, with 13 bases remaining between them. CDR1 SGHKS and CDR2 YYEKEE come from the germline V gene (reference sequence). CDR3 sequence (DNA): TGTGCCAGCAGCTTGGTTGGCAGGGGCATCGAGCAGTACTTC. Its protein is CASSLVGRGIEQYF.

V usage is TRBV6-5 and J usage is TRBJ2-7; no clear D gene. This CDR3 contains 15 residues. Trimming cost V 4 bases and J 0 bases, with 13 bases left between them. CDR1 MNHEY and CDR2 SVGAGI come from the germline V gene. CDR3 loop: CASSFADLSSYEQYF. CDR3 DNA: TGTGCCAGCAGTTTCGCCGATTTGAGCTCCTACGAGCAGTACTTC.

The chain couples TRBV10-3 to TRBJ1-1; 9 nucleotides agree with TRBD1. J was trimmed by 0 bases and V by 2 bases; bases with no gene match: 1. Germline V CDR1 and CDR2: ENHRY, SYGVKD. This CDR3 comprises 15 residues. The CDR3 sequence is CAISEDRGVNTEAFF. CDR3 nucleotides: TGTGCCATCAGTGAGGACAGGGGGGTGAACACTGAAGCTTTCTTT.

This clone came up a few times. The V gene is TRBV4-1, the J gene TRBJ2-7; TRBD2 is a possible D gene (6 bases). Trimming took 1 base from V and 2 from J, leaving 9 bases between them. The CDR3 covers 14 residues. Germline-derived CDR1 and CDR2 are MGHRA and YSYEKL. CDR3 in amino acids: CASSQAGAAYEQYF. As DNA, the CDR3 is TGCGCCAGCAGCCAAGCGGGAGCAGCCTACGAGCAGTACTTC.

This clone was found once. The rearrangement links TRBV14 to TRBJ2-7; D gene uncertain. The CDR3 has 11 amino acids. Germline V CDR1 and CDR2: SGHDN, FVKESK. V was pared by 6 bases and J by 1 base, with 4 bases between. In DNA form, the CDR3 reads TGTGCCAGCAGGAGGTCCTACGAGCAGTACTTC. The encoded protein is CASRRSYEQYF. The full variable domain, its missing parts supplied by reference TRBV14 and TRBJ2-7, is EAGVTQFPSHSVIEKGQTVTLRCDPISGHDNLYWYRRVMGKEIKFLLHFVKESKQDESGMPNNRFLAERTGGTYSTLKVQPAELEDSGVYFCASRRSYEQYFGPGTRLTVT.

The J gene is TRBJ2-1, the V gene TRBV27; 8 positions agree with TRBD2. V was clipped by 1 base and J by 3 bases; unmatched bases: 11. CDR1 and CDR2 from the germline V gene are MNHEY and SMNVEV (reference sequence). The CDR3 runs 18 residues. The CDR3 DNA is TGTGCCAGCAGTTTATACCCCGGAGCGGGAGTTTACTACAATGAGCAGTTCTTC. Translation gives CASSLYPGAGVYYNEQFF.

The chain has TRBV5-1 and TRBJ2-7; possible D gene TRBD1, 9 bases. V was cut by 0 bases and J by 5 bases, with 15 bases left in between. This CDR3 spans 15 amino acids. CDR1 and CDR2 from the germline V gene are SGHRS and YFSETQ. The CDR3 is CASSLVAGQGHEQYF. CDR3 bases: TGCGCCAGCAGCTTGGTAGCGGGACAGGGCCACGAGCAGTACTTC.

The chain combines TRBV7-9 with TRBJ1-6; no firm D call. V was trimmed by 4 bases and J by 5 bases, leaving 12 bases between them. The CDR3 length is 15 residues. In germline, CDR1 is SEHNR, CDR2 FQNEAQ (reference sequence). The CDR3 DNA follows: TGTGCCAGCAGCTCCTCAACAGCTAATAATTCACCCCTCCACTTT. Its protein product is CASSSSTANNSPLHF.